This T cell receptor beta chain was recovered during a study of human T cells and chemical hapten exposure. In the library, unique molecular identifiers were attached to individual cDNA molecules. TCRdb passed the RACE reads through MiXCR, listing each CDR3 protein once. The sample records 330,000 or so distinct CDR3 sequences, roughly 6% being singletons. In this sample, this clonotype turned up many times. Time point described: patch test 2, 6 weeks after DPC sensitization. The treatment denotes: therapeutic diphenylcyclopropenone sensitization with weekly scalp DPC. The CDR3 runs 13 residues. Germline V gene data show CDR1 as DFQATT and CDR2 as SNEGSKA (reference sequence). V shed 6 bases, J shed 5 bases, and the junction held 8 bases outside the gene matches.

The material was whole blood, obtained in connection with sensitization to the hapten diphenylcyclopropenone (DPC). The receptor was isolated from a woman aged 18-29 years with alopecia areata. Some clones in this sample may be carry-over from other donors' samples. The chain has TRBV20-1 and TRBJ1-1; TRBD1 matches 8 bases. The CDR3 nucleotides read TGCAGTGCACCGCAACAGGGGGGAACTGAAGCTTTCTTT. Translation gives CSAPQQGGTEAFF.